The 5 T cell receptor beta chains presented below share a single source sample, sequenced in a study of cytomegalovirus exposure and HLA in healthy donors. PCR involved 60 Vbeta and 13 Jbeta primers. Assay: immunoSEQ multiplex PCR; the TCRdb copy retains only in-frame clones and omits some. The repertoire has roughly 130,000 clones, over 70% of them found once; the top ten carry more than 0.85%. The sequencing input was PBMCs. Source of these receptors: a man in his late teens or twenties in good health and CMV-seronegative.

The CDR3 bases are TGTGCCAGCGTAACCCGCAGCTCCTATAATTCACCCCTCCACTTT. It specifies CASVTRSSYNSPLHF. The J gene is TRBJ1-6, the V gene TRBV6-1, with D hard to call. Per the germline V gene, CDR1 is MNHNS and CDR2 is SASEGT. The CDR3 spans 15 residues. Trimming removed 8 bases at V and 0 bases at J, with 11 bases between.

This clone was recorded a few times. An end of the junction differs from the germline gene, which may be a read error. The gene calls are TRBV2 and TRBJ1-3; D is ambiguous. Per germline, CDR1 SNHLY and CDR2 FYNNEI. This CDR3 is built from 14 residues. The CDR3 bases are TGTGCTAGCACTAGGGAGATAGGTGGAAACACCATATATTTT. Translation gives CASTREIGGNTIYF.

V gene TRBV30 combines with J gene TRBJ1-2, with TRBD1 identical over 8 bases. CDR1 is GTSNPN, CDR2 SVGIG, per germline (reference sequence). This CDR3 is 15 amino acids long. With V trimmed by 1 base and J by 6 bases, 10 bases remained unmatched. CDR3 in DNA: TGTGCCTGGAGTGCGACAGGGGAAGGGAAGGATGGCTACACCTTC. It is translated as CAWSATGEGKDGYTF.

This rearrangement joins TRBV19 to TRBJ2-1, with no clear D. Trimming stripped 3 bases from V and 7 bases from J, with 7 bases between. CDR3 length: 12 amino acids. Per the germline V gene, CDR1 is LNHDA and CDR2 is SQIVND (reference sequence). The CDR3 sequence: CASSISSNEQFF. In DNA, the CDR3 is TGTGCCAGTAGTATTTCCTCGAATGAGCAGTTCTTC.

The chain combines TRBV13 with TRBJ2-2, with D maybe TRBD1 (5 bases). Germline values: CDR1 PRHDT, CDR2 FYEKMQ (reference sequence). The length of the CDR3 is 16 residues. V was pared by 4 bases and J by 2 bases, with 14 bases between. CDR3 DNA: TGTGCCAGCAGCTCTGTGCTCAGGGTAAACACCGGGGAGCTGTTTTTT. Amino acid sequence: CASSSVLRVNTGELFF. The whole variable domain, remainder taken from reference TRBV13 and TRBJ2-2, is AAGVIQSPRHLIKEKRETATLKCYPIPRHDTVYWYQQGPGQDPQFLISFYEKMQSDKGSIPDRFSAQQFSDYHSELNMSSLELGDSALYFCASSSVLRVNTGELFFGEGSRLTVL.